The 10 T cell receptor beta chains reported below all come from one sample, sequenced in a study of blood T cell repertoires in COVID-19. Libraries were prepared by immunoSEQ multiplex PCR; TCRdb keeps only in-frame clonotypes and omits some of them. Of more than 400,000 clones in the sample, 80% to 90% are singletons; the top ten hold 3% to 3.5%. Sequencing input: peripheral blood. All receptors derive from a human donor in a cohort sampled during active COVID-19.

The chain recombines TRBV6-2 or TRBV6-3 with TRBJ1-2; 8 nucleotides agree with TRBD1. V shed 5 bases and J 4 bases; nucleotides not matched to a gene: 12. The CDR3 is made up of 16 amino acids. Germline CDR1 is MNHEY and CDR2 is SVGEGT. The CDR3 loop reads CASSTDTGQDTYGYTF. The CDR3, as DNA: TGTGCCAGCAGTACCGATACGGGACAGGATACCTATGGCTACACCTTC.

The chain has TRBV6-5 and TRBJ2-2; possible D gene TRBD2, 6 bases. V was shortened by 10 bases and J by 5 bases, with 11 bases between the two germline ends. The CDR3 runs 12 residues. Germline CDR1 MNHEY, CDR2 SVGAGI. The CDR3 DNA follows: TGTGCCACCCGGGACTGGACCGGGGAGCTGTTTTTT. Translating gives CATRDWTGELFF.

The J gene is TRBJ1-6, the V gene TRBV30; possibly TRBD1 for D (5 bases). CDR1 is GTSNPN, CDR2 SVGIG, per germline (reference sequence). The CDR3 totals 15 residues. V lost 0 bases to trimming and J lost 5 bases, with 11 bases between them. Here the CDR3 DNA reads TGTGCCTGGAGTGTATCTGACAGAGATAATTCACCCCTCCACTTT. It is translated as CAWSVSDRDNSPLHF.

This chain links TRBV6-6 with TRBJ1-6, with 8 positions matching TRBD1. V shed 4 bases, J shed 6 bases, and the junction held 5 bases outside the gene matches. CDR1 and CDR2 from the germline V gene are MNHNY and SVGAGI (reference sequence). The CDR3 contains 15 residues. Here the CDR3 DNA reads TGTGCCAGCAGTTCACGACAGGGGATTAATTCACCCCTCCACTTT. This codes for CASSSRQGINSPLHF.

This chain joins TRBV7-2 and TRBJ2-2, with D maybe TRBD2 (6 bases). CDR3 length: 14 residues. V was shortened by 7 bases and J by 6 bases, with 15 bases between the two germline ends. Germline values: CDR1 SGHTA, CDR2 FQGNSA. The CDR3 region has the DNA TGTGCCAGCACCCTCGGGACTTTTTCCGGGGAGCTGTTTTTT. Its protein product is CASTLGTFSGELFF.

The chain is built from TRBV29-1 and TRBJ2-2; 8 bases fit TRBD1. The CDR3 consists of 15 residues. V shed 2 bases and J 4 bases; nucleotides not matched to a gene: 6. CDR1 SQVTM and CDR2 ANQGSEA come from the germline V gene. CDR3 loop: CSVEKGQGATGELFF. CDR3 DNA: TGCAGCGTTGAAAAGGGGCAGGGGGCCACCGGGGAGCTGTTTTTT.

V is TRBV7-8 and J is TRBJ2-3; no clear D gene. CDR1 is SGHVS, CDR2 FQNEAQ, per germline. This CDR3 has 13 residues. V dropped 4 bases and J dropped 6 bases, with 11 bases sitting between them. CDR3 DNA: TGTGCCAGCAGCTCCGAGGCCCGGGATACGCAGTATTTT. It specifies CASSSEARDTQYF.

On this clone: The sample contains more than one DNA sequence encoding this CDR3. The chain carries TRBV5-5 and TRBJ2-7, with 10 bases fitting TRBD2. With V trimmed by 1 base and J by 0 bases, 1 base remained unmatched. Germline CDR1 SGHKS, CDR2 YYEKEE (reference sequence). This CDR3 has 15 residues. CDR3 nucleotides: TGTGCCAGCAGCTTGAGCGGGGGGGACTCCTACGAGCAGTACTTC. Its protein is CASSLSGGDSYEQYF.

The J gene is TRBJ1-6, the V gene TRBV21-1; the listed D gene, TRBD1, was not tested against the DNA. TRBV21-1 is termed a pseudogene. The CDR3 is made up of 15 amino acids. In nucleotides, the CDR3 is TGTGCCAGCAGCCGGGACAGCCATTATAATTCACCCCTCCACTTT. Amino acid sequence: CASSRDSHYNSPLHF.

The CDR3 nucleotides are TGCGCCAGCAGCGGACAGGGGGTGTCCTACGAGCAGTACTTC. It encodes CASSGQGVSYEQYF. The chain has TRBV5-1 and TRBJ2-7; 10 bases map to TRBD1. The germline CDR1 and CDR2 sequences are SGHRS and YFSETQ. The trim removed 4 bases at V and 1 base at J, leaving 2 bases unmatched. The CDR3 has 14 amino acids.